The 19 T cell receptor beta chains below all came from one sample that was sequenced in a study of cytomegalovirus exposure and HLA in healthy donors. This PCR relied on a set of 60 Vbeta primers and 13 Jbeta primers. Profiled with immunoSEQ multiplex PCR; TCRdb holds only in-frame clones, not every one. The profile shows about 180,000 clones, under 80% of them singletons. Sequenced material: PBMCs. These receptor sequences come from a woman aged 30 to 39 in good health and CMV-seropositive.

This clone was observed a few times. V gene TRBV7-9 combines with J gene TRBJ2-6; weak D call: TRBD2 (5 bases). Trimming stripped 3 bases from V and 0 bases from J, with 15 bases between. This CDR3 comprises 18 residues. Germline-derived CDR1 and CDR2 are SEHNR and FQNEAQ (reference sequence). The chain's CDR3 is CASSFVVRGSSGANVLTF. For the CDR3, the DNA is TGTGCCAGCAGCTTTGTCGTCCGGGGTAGCTCTGGGGCCAACGTCCTGACTTTC. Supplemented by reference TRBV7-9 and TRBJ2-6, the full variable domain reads DTGVSQNPRHKITKRGQNVTFRCDPISEHNRLYWYRQTLGQGPEFLTYFQNEAQLEKSRLLSDRFSAERPKGSFSTLEIQRTEQGDSAMYLCASSFVVRGSSGANVLTFGAGSRLTVL.

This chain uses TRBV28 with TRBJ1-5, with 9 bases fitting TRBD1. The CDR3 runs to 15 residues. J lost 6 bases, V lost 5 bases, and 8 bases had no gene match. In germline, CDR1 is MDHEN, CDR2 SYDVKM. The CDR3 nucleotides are TGTGCCAGCAGTCCGCCGGGACAGGGTTTTCAGCCCCAGCATTTT. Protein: CASSPPGQGFQPQHF. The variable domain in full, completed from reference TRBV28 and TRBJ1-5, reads DVKVTQSSRYLVKRTGEKVFLECVQDMDHENMFWYRQDPGLGLRLIYFSYDVKMKEKGDIPEGYSVSREKKERFSLILESASTNQTSMYLCASSPPGQGFQPQHFGDGTRLSIL.

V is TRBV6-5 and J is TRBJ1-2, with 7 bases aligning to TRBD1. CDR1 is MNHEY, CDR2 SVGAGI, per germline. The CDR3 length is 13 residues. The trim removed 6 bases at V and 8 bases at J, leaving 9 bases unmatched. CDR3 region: CASSDRAAGGYTF. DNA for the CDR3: TGTGCCAGCAGCGACAGGGCGGCTGGAGGCTACACCTTC.

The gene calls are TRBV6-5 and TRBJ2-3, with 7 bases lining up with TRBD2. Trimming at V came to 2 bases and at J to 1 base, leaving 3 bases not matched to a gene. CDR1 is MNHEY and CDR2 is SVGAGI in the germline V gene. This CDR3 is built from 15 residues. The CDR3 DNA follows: TGTGCCAGCAGTTACAGGCTAGCGGGCACAGATACGCAGTATTTT. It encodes CASSYRLAGTDTQYF.

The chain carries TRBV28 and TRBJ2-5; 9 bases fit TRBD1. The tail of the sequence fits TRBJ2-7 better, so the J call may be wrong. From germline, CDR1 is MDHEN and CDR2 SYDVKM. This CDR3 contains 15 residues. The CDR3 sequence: CASRSRQGVTYEQYF. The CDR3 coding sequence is TGTGCCAGCAGATCCCGACAGGGGGTTACCTACGAGCAGTACTTC.

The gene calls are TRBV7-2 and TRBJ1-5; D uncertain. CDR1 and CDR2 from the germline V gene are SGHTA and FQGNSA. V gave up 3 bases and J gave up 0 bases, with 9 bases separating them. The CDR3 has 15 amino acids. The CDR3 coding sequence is TGTGCCAGCAGCTTTTGGGCAGATAGCAATCAGCCCCAGCATTTT. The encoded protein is CASSFWADSNQPQHF.

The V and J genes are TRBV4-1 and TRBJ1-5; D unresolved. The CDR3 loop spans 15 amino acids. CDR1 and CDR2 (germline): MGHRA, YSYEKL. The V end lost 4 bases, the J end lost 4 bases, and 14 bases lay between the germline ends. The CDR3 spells CASSRIVGSNQPQHF. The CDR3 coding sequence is TGCGCCAGCAGCCGCATTGTGGGGAGTAATCAGCCCCAGCATTTT.

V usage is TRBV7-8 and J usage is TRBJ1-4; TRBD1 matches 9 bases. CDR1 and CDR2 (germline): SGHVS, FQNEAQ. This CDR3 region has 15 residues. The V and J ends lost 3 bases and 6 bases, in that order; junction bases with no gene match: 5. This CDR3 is CASSFGQGRDEKLFF. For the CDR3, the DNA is TGTGCCAGCAGCTTTGGACAGGGGAGGGATGAAAAACTGTTTTTT.

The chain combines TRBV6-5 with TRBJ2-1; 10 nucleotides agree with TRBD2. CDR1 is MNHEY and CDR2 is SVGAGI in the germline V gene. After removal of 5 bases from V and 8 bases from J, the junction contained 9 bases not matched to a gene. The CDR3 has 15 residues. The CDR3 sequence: CASSPPAGGPDEQFF. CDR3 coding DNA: TGTGCCAGCAGTCCGCCAGCGGGGGGGCCCGATGAGCAGTTCTTC.

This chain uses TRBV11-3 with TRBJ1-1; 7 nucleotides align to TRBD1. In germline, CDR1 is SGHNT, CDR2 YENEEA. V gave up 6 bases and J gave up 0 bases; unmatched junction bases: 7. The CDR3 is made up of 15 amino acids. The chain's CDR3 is CASRTPQGMNTEAFF. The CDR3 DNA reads TGTGCCAGCAGGACACCACAGGGGATGAACACTGAAGCTTTCTTT.

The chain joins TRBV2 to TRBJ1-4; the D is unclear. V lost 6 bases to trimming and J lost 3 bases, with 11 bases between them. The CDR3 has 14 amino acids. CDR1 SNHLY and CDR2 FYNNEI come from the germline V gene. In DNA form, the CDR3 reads TGTGCCAGCAGACCCAGGATAGCTAATGAAAAACTGTTTTTT. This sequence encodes CASRPRIANEKLFF.

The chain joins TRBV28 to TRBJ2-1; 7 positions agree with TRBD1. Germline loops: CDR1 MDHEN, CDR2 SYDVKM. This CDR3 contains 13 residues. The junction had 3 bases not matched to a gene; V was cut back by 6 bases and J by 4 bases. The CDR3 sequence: CASSTDRYNEQFF. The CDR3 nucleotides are TGTGCCAGCAGCACGGACAGGTACAATGAGCAGTTCTTC. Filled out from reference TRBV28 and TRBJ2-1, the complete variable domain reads DVKVTQSSRYLVKRTGEKVFLECVQDMDHENMFWYRQDPGLGLRLIYFSYDVKMKEKGDIPEGYSVSREKKERFSLILESASTNQTSMYLCASSTDRYNEQFFGPGTRLTVL.

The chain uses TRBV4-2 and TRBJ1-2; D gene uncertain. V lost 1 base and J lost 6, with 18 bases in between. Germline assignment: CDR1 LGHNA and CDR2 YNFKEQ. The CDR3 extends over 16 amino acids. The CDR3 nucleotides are TGTGCCAGCAGCCAAGTTACAAAGGGAGGTTATGATGGCTACACCTTC. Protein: CASSQVTKGGYDGYTF.

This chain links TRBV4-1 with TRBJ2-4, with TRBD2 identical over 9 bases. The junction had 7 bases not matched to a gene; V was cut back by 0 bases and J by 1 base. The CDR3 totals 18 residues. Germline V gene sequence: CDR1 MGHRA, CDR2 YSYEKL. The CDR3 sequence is CASSQDRLTSGAKNIQYF. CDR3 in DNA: TGCGCCAGCAGCCAAGATCGTCTGACTAGCGGTGCCAAAAACATTCAGTACTTC.

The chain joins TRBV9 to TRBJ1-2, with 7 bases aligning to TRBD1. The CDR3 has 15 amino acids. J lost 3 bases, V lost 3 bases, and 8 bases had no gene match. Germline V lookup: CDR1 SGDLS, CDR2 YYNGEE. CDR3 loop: CASSAGTVYDYGYTF. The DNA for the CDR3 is TGTGCCAGCAGCGCCGGGACAGTTTACGACTATGGCTACACCTTC.

The CDR3 DNA is TGTGCCAGCACCGAAAGGGGGGGCCTCACCGGGGAGCTGTTTTTT. This codes for CASTERGGLTGELFF. The genes are TRBV25-1 and TRBJ2-2, with D perhaps TRBD2 (7 bases). This CDR3 spans 15 amino acids. CDR1 MGHDK and CDR2 SYGVNS come from the germline V gene. V shed 7 bases and J shed 4 bases, with 16 bases lying between them.

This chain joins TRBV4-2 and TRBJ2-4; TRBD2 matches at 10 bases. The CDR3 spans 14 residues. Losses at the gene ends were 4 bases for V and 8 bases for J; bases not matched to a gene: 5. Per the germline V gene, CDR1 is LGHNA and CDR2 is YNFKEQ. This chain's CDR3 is CASSPSGGAHIQYF. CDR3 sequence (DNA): TGTGCCAGCAGCCCAAGCGGGGGGGCACACATTCAGTACTTC.

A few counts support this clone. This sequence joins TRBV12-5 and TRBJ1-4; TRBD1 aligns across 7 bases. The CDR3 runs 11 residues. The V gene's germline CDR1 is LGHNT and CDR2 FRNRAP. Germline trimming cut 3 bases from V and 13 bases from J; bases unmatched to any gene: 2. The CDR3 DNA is TGTGCTAGTGGTTTCGAGGGGGCACTGTTTTTT. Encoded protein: CASGFEGALFF. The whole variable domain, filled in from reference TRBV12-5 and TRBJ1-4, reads DARVTQTPRHKVTEMGQEVTMRCQPILGHNTVFWYRQTMMQGLELLAYFRNRAPLDDSGMPKDRFSAEMPDATLATLKIQPSEPRDSAVYFCASGFEGALFFGSGTQLSVL.

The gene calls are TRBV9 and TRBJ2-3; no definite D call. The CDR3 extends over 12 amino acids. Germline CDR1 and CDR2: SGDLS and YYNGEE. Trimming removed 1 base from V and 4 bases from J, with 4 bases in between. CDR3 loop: CASSVSSDTQYF. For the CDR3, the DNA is TGTGCCAGCAGCGTAAGCTCAGATACGCAGTATTTT.